Shown below are 22 T cell receptor beta chains from a single sample sequenced in a study of persistence of HIV-infected CD4 T cells. The immunoSEQ assay was version 4, run in survey mode. TCRdb's table, derived via immunoSEQ multiplex PCR, lists solely in-frame clones and lacks some. The sample lists about 37,000 clones; 65% to 85% were seen once. The stimulus was lysate of CMV-infected fibroblasts, approximately 9.7 ug/mL. CD40L-negative CD69-negative CD45RO-high memory CD4+ T cells were sorted as populations depleted of antigen-responding cells. These receptors' targets are unknown. The sequences come from CD4+ T cells sorted from PBMCs after approximately 18-hour stimulation, collected from a patient who received antiretroviral therapy. The receptors come from an adult man with HIV who was CMV-seropositive.

This clone was recorded a few times. This sequence joins TRBV21-1 and TRBJ2-7; the table gives TRBD1 as D, unverified against the DNA. TRBV21-1 is classified as a pseudogene. The CDR3 contains 13 residues. CDR3 in amino acids: CASSMDRSYEQYF. The CDR3 nucleotides are TGTGCCAGCAGCATGGACAGGTCCTACGAGCAGTACTTC.

V and J are TRBV6-6 and TRBJ1-4, with unresolved D. Germline CDR1 reads MNHNY; CDR2 reads SVGAGI (reference sequence). The CDR3 is 15 residues long. Trimming pared 2 bases from V and 0 bases from J, leaving 7 bases between. CDR3 coding DNA: TGTGCCAGCAGTTACCGCAGTTCAACTAATGAAAAACTGTTTTTT. Encoded protein: CASSYRSSTNEKLFF.

The chain couples TRBV10-1 to TRBJ2-1; 7 nucleotides agree with TRBD2. The germline V gene has CDR1 WNHNN and CDR2 SYGVQD (reference sequence). Germline trimming cut 0 bases from V and 4 bases from J; bases unmatched to any gene: 6. This CDR3 has 16 amino acids. The CDR3 region has the DNA TGCGCCAGCAGTGAGTCGATGGCTAGCGGATACAATGAGCAGTTCTTC. Residues: CASSESMASGYNEQFF.

The chain recombines TRBV5-7 with TRBJ1-4; the D is unclear. TRBV5-7 counts as an open reading frame of uncertain function. This CDR3 is 18 amino acids long. Trimming took off 2 bases at V and 6 bases at J, with 23 bases between the two ends. Written as DNA, the CDR3 is TGTGCCAGCAGCTTCAATCGTTGTGGTAAAGCGGGCCATGAAAAACTGTTTTTT. This codes for CASSFNRCGKAGHEKLFF.

The J gene is TRBJ1-1, the V gene TRBV18; maybe TRBD1 (5 bases). CDR3 length: 14 residues. Looked up from germline, CDR1 is KGHSH and CDR2 is LQKENI. V dropped 7 bases and J dropped 1 base, with 13 bases sitting between them. CDR3 region: CASLPGDWNTEAFF. The CDR3 DNA reads TGTGCCAGCTTGCCGGGGGACTGGAACACTGAAGCTTTCTTT.

The chain links TRBV24-1 to TRBJ1-5; 8 bases are shared with TRBD1. The CDR3 is 16 amino acids. Germline loops: CDR1 KGHDR, CDR2 SFDVKD. V shed 9 bases, J shed 2 bases, and the junction held 11 bases outside the gene matches. As DNA, the CDR3 is TGTGCCACCTCAGGCAGGGGGCAAGAAGGCAATCAGCCCCAGCATTTT. Translation gives CATSGRGQEGNQPQHF.

The sample holds a few counts of this clone. The chain carries TRBV5-1 and TRBJ1-1; 8 positions match TRBD1. Germline-derived CDR1 and CDR2 are SGHRS and YFSETQ. The CDR3 is 16 amino acids. V trimming: 0 bases; J trimming: 8 bases; junction bases outside the gene matches: 12. The CDR3 loop is CASSLGTGLRGTEAFF. In DNA form, the CDR3 reads TGCGCCAGCAGCTTGGGGACAGGGCTAAGGGGAACCGAAGCTTTCTTT.

CDR3 loop: CASSLGRNTEAFF. The CDR3 bases are TGTGCCAGTAGTCTCGGGAGGAACACTGAAGCTTTCTTT. The J gene is TRBJ1-1, the V gene TRBV19; D is ambiguous. Germline lookup yields CDR1 LNHDA and CDR2 SQIVND (reference sequence). The germline V and J ends were trimmed by 5 bases and 1 base, with 8 bases remaining between them. CDR3 length: 13 residues.

V gene TRBV6-6 combines with J gene TRBJ1-2; TRBD1 is a possible D gene (5 bases). The CDR3 sequence is 13 residues long. The V end lost 2 bases, the J end lost 8 bases, and 12 bases lay between the germline ends. CDR1 and CDR2 (germline): MNHNY, SVGAGI (reference sequence). In DNA, the CDR3 is TGTGCCAGCAGTTACGAGGGGCGCGGGGGCTACACCTTC. Residues: CASSYEGRGGYTF.

By share, this clone counts as medium-sized. V usage is TRBV10-3 and J usage is TRBJ2-5; 8 positions match TRBD2. The CDR3 is 16 amino acids. Germline values: CDR1 ENHRY, CDR2 SYGVKD. The V gene end was trimmed by 3 bases and the J gene end by 5 bases; junction bases not matched to a gene: 11. CDR3 coding DNA: TGTGCCATCAGTGACGAGCGGGGGTCCTCATGGGAGACCCAGTACTTC. It codes for CAISDERGSSWETQYF.

The chain recombines TRBV6-4 with TRBJ2-3; D may be TRBD2 (6 bases). This CDR3 contains 15 residues. V shed 10 bases and J shed 1 base, with 18 bases lying between them. The germline gives CDR1 MRHNA, CDR2 SNTAGT. As DNA, the CDR3 is TGTGCCACGGGGAGTGGCGGAGGGGGCACAGATACGCAGTATTTT. Translating gives CATGSGGGGTDTQYF.

The chain combines TRBV5-5 with TRBJ2-3; D may match TRBD1 or TRBD2 (5 bases each). V shed 5 bases and J shed 0 bases, with 16 bases lying between them. Germline V gives CDR1 SGHKS, CDR2 YYEKEE (reference sequence). The CDR3 covers 16 residues. The CDR3 loop reads CASSFSGTRSTDTQYF. For the CDR3, the DNA is TGTGCCAGCAGTTTTTCAGGGACGAGAAGCACAGATACGCAGTATTTT.

The chain joins TRBV6-5 to TRBJ1-1, with unresolved D. The CDR3 length is 13 residues. V was trimmed by 5 bases and J by 5 bases, leaving 12 bases between them. Germline-derived CDR1 and CDR2 are MNHEY and SVGAGI. DNA of the CDR3: TGTGCCAGCAGTCCTCGAACCAAAACTGAAGCTTTCTTT. Its protein product is CASSPRTKTEAFF.

The rearrangement joins TRBV28 to TRBJ2-6, with 8 positions matching TRBD2. J gave up 0 bases and V 7 bases, and 2 bases lay outside the gene matches. This CDR3 region has 15 residues. Germline V gene lookup returns CDR1 MDHEN and CDR2 SYDVKM. For the CDR3, the DNA is TGTGCCAGCACCGGGGGGGACTCTGGGGCCAACGTCCTGACTTTC. Residues: CASTGGDSGANVLTF.

This chain links TRBV19 with TRBJ1-6; D is unclear. The CDR3 sequence is 14 residues long. CDR1 is LNHDA and CDR2 is SQIVND in the germline V gene (reference sequence). Deletions cut 7 bases from V and 0 bases from J, with 7 bases between. The CDR3 DNA reads as TGTGCCAGTATGTCCAGCTCCTATAATTCACCCCTCCACTTT. Its protein product is CASMSSSYNSPLHF.

This clone has a handful of counts. The chain's CDR3 is CATSGTGRNTEAFF. CDR3 bases: TGTGCCACCAGTGGGACAGGGCGGAACACTGAAGCTTTCTTT. J is TRBJ1-1 and V is TRBV24-1; 8 bases are shared with TRBD1. The CDR3 is made up of 14 amino acids. The germline gives CDR1 KGHDR, CDR2 SFDVKD. Losses at the gene ends were 5 bases for V and 1 base for J; bases not matched to a gene: 2.

Note on this clone: Other DNA sequences in the same sample also yield this CDR3. The chain links TRBV5-1 to TRBJ1-2, with D possibly being TRBD1 (5 bases). The V gene's germline CDR1 is SGHRS and CDR2 YFSETQ. V was shortened by 0 bases and J by 1 base, with 7 bases between the two germline ends. The CDR3 runs 14 residues. CDR3 residues: CASSLGGLNYGYTF. CDR3 sequence (DNA): TGCGCCAGCAGCTTGGGGGGACTTAACTATGGCTACACCTTC.

This chain uses TRBV7-2 with TRBJ2-3; TRBD2 agrees at 8 bases. V shed 1 base and J 6 bases; nucleotides not matched to a gene: 9. CDR1 SGHTA and CDR2 FQGNSA come from the germline V gene. This CDR3 region has 16 residues. CDR3 in DNA: TGTGCCAGCAGCTTAGTTGCGGGGGGATGGCCGGATACGCAGTATTTT. As protein: CASSLVAGGWPDTQYF.

This clone showed up just once. The chain links TRBV15 to TRBJ1-2, with 11 nucleotides matching TRBD1. Trimming cost V 5 bases and J 0 bases; bases outside gene matches: 2. Germline CDR1 and CDR2: LNHNV and YYDKDF (reference sequence). The CDR3 consists of 15 residues. The CDR3 DNA reads as TGTGCCACCAGCCTGGACAGGGGGCCTAACTATGGCTACACCTTC. Protein product: CATSLDRGPNYGYTF.

There are a few counts of this clone. The chain joins TRBV2 to TRBJ1-4; a weak D match, TRBD1 (6 bases). Trimming removed 1 base from V and 6 bases from J, with 12 bases in between. The CDR3 length is 15 residues. CDR1 is SNHLY, CDR2 FYNNEI, per germline. The CDR3 nucleotides are TGTGCCAGCAGTGAAGGAGGGGGGCGATATGAAAAACTGTTTTTT. Translating gives CASSEGGGRYEKLFF.

V usage is TRBV6-1 and J usage is TRBJ2-2; tentative D call: TRBD1 (5 bases). Germline V gene lookup returns CDR1 MNHNS and CDR2 SASEGT. V lost 8 bases and J 6 bases, leaving 10 bases between the germline ends. CDR3 length: 12 residues. The CDR3 reads CASSDSPGELFF. The CDR3 DNA follows: TGTGCCAGCTCCGACAGTCCCGGGGAGCTGTTTTTT.

This rearrangement joins TRBV7-2 to TRBJ2-6; unclear D gene. CDR1 and CDR2 from the germline V gene are SGHTA and FQGNSA. The length of the CDR3 is 14 residues. V lost 3 bases and J 4 bases, leaving 7 bases between the germline ends. The CDR3 bases are TGTGCCAGCAGCTTGCCGAGGGGGGCCAACGTCCTGACTTTC. This encodes CASSLPRGANVLTF.